This T cell receptor (beta chain) was identified during a study of neurological immune-mediated disorders. Study-level results: CDR3 amino acid sequences found in expanded clones were never shared across subjects, suggesting private repertoires in all groups. One related-CDR3 cluster, identified by phylogenetic grouping, held the repertoires of 18 of 34 multiple sclerosis patients and was a possible signature.

This clonotype has at least ten counts. The antigen remains unidentified. V was cut by 4 bases and J by 0 bases, with 6 bases left in between. Germline V gene lookup returns CDR1 KGHSH and CDR2 LQKENI. This CDR3 has 13 amino acids. The starting material, 2 million PBMCs stored at -80 C, gave rise to the unsorted libraries. The cDNA was generated through 5'RACE incorporating 10-nucleotide random UMIs. TCRdb reprocessed the 5' RACE reads with MiXCR, giving one entry per CDR3 protein. This sample has just under 60,000 distinct CDR3 sequences, with 3% to 4.5% found just once. The origin of this receptor is a woman in her twenties or thirties with multiple sclerosis. The source material was PBMCs. The chain combines TRBV18 with TRBJ1-1, with D hard to call. This CDR3 reads CASSRSLNTEAFF. CDR3 nucleotides: TGTGCCAGCTCACGTTCCCTGAACACTGAAGCTTTCTTT.